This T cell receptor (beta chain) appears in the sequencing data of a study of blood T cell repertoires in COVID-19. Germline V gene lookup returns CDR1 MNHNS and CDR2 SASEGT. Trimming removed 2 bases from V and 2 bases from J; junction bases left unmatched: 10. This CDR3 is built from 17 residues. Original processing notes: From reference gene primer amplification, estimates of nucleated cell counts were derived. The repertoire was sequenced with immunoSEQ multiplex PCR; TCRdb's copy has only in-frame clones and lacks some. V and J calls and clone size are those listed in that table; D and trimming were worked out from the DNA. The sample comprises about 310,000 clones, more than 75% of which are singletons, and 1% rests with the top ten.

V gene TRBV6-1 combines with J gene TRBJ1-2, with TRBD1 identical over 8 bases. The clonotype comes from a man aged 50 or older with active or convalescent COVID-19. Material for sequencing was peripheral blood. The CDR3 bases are TGTGCCAGCAGTGAAACCCTTCGGACAGGGAGAAACTATGGCTACACCTTC. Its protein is CASSETLRTGRNYGYTF.